These 17 T cell receptor beta chains were all obtained from the same sample, sequenced in a study of OX40 agonist ivuxolimab in advanced cancers. The library relied on the immunoSEQ multiplex PCR assay. TCRdb re-hosts the immuneACCESS table, in-frame sequences only. Its copies lack some clones; in the studies checked, an unresolved V gene accounts for under half of them, and the cause for the rest is not known. The sample has 90,000 to 100,000 clones on record, 70% to 90% of them singletons. The ten largest account for 0.82% of the sample. The source was CD4+ or CD8+ T cells sorted from blood, collected in a trial of the OX40 agonist ivuxolimab. The receptors stem from an adult with an advanced solid tumor such as melanoma, head and neck, liver or kidney cancer.

The table lists this clone with a count of one. V usage is TRBV29-1 and J usage is TRBJ2-2, with D perhaps assigned TRBD1 or TRBD2 (5 bases each). Looked up from germline, CDR1 is SQVTM and CDR2 is ANQGSEA. V lost 7 bases and J lost 5, with 8 bases in between. The CDR3 is 11 amino acids. This CDR3 is CSGGGTGELFF. In nucleotides, the CDR3 is TGCAGCGGTGGGGGTACCGGGGAGCTGTTTTTT.

The chain employs TRBV7-2 and TRBJ1-1; no clear D gene. The germline gives CDR1 SGHTA, CDR2 FQGNSA. The V gene lost 6 bases and the J gene lost 0 bases, with 8 bases spanning the gap. This CDR3 is built from 13 residues. In DNA, the CDR3 is TGTGCCAGCAGACGCCAAATGAACACTGAAGCTTTCTTT. This translates into CASRRQMNTEAFF.

This clone has just a few counts. The chain joins TRBV7-9 to TRBJ2-6; D not resolved. CDR1 and CDR2 from the germline V gene are SEHNR and FQNEAQ (reference sequence). CDR3 length: 16 amino acids. Deletions cut 1 base from V and 2 bases from J, with 9 bases between. CDR3 in amino acids: CASSLGRPPGANVLTF. DNA of the CDR3: TGTGCCAGCAGCTTAGGTCGGCCTCCTGGGGCCAACGTCCTGACTTTC.

The chain has TRBV4-1 and TRBJ2-5, with unresolved D. Trimming cost V 1 base and J 5 bases, with 8 bases left between them. CDR1 MGHRA and CDR2 YSYEKL come from the germline V gene. The CDR3 is 13 amino acids. The CDR3 is CASSQAHGETQYF. CDR3 nucleotide sequence: TGCGCCAGCAGCCAAGCCCATGGGGAGACCCAGTACTTC.

As DNA, the CDR3 is TGTGCCAGCAGCCTCAAAGGAGAGACGAGCTCTGGGGCCAACGTCCTGACTTTC. Its translation is CASSLKGETSSGANVLTF. The rearrangement uses TRBV7-3 and TRBJ2-6; D remains unclear. V was trimmed by 5 bases and J by 0 bases, leaving 17 bases between them. The germline CDR1 and CDR2 sequences are SGHTA and FQGTGA. CDR3 length: 18 residues.

The chain employs TRBV18 and TRBJ1-2; D call uncertain. Germline CDR1 and CDR2: KGHSH and LQKENI. This CDR3 is built from 13 residues. V was shortened by 5 bases and J by 2 bases, with 9 bases between the two germline ends. Written as DNA, the CDR3 is TGTGCCAGCTCAACGGACGGGAACTATGGCTACACCTTC. Amino acids: CASSTDGNYGYTF.

The chain carries TRBV4-3 and TRBJ1-1; the D is unclear. V lost 1 base and J lost 4, with 10 bases in between. This CDR3 spans 14 amino acids. Germline V gene lookup returns CDR1 LGHNA and CDR2 YSLEER. The CDR3 DNA sequence: TGCGCCAGCAGCCAAGTCTCCGTTGGCACTGAAGCTTTCTTT. As protein: CASSQVSVGTEAFF.

V gene TRBV7-2 combines with J gene TRBJ1-2; 7 bases align to TRBD1. The length of the CDR3 is 16 residues. With V trimmed by 4 bases and J by 3 bases, 11 bases remained unmatched. CDR1 and CDR2 from the germline V gene are SGHTA and FQGNSA. CDR3 amino acids: CASSSKSKGAYYGYTF. DNA of the CDR3: TGTGCCAGCAGCTCGAAAAGTAAGGGGGCATACTATGGCTACACCTTC.

The count of this clone is one. The chain carries TRBV5-1 and TRBJ1-4; D might be TRBD1 (5 bases). CDR3 length equals 14 residues. Trimming pared 0 bases from V and 8 bases from J, leaving 11 bases between. The germline gives CDR1 SGHRS, CDR2 YFSETQ. The CDR3: CASSLGTMEEKLFF. Written as DNA, the CDR3 is TGCGCCAGCAGCTTGGGGACAATGGAGGAAAAACTGTTTTTT. Filled out from reference TRBV5-1 and TRBJ1-4, the complete variable domain reads KAGVTQTPRYLIKTRGQQVTLSCSPISGHRSVSWYQQTPGQGLQFLFEYFSETQRNKGNFPGRFSGRQFSNSRSEMNVSTLELGDSALYLCASSLGTMEEKLFFGSGTQLSVL.

The chain combines TRBV7-9 with TRBJ2-3, with no clear D. CDR1 is SEHNR and CDR2 is FQNEAQ in the germline V gene (reference sequence). The CDR3 totals 15 residues. The V gene lost 1 base and the J gene lost 2 bases, with 10 bases spanning the gap. CDR3 residues: CASSLVGYDTDTQYF. The CDR3 DNA reads TGTGCCAGCAGCTTAGTCGGATACGACACAGATACGCAGTATTTT.

This clone was seen just once. The chain carries TRBV9 and TRBJ1-2, with 7 bases aligning to TRBD1. V lost 4 bases, J lost 0 bases, and 6 bases stayed unmatched. CDR1 is SGDLS, CDR2 YYNGEE, per germline. CDR3 size: 15 residues. CDR3 DNA sequence: TGTGCCAGCAGCCCCTCCGGGACAGCTAACTATGGCTACACCTTC. It codes for CASSPSGTANYGYTF.

The rearrangement links TRBV6-5 to TRBJ1-2; D ambiguous. Germline V gene lookup returns CDR1 MNHEY and CDR2 SVGAGI. This CDR3 has 16 residues. The V end lost 2 bases, the J end lost 4 bases, and 17 bases lay between the germline ends. CDR3: CASSYPRTSPLYGYTF. CDR3 coding DNA: TGTGCCAGCAGTTACCCACGCACCTCACCACTCTATGGCTACACCTTC.

V is TRBV16 and J is TRBJ2-1, with unresolved D. The CDR3 runs 14 residues. V gave up 3 bases and J gave up 0 bases, with 6 bases separating them. Germline CDR1 KGHSY, CDR2 FQNENV. The CDR3 is CASSQESSYNEQFF. Written as DNA, the CDR3 is TGTGCCAGCAGCCAGGAAAGCTCCTACAATGAGCAGTTCTTC. The full variable domain, its missing parts supplied by reference TRBV16 and TRBJ2-1, is GEEVAQTPKHLVRGEGQKAKLYCAPIKGHSYVFWYQQVLKNEFKFLISFQNENVFDETGMPKERFSAKCLPNSPCSLEIQATKLEDSAVYFCASSQESSYNEQFFGPGTRLTVL.

The V call is TRBV2, the J call TRBJ2-5, with D possibly matching TRBD2 (5 bases). With 5 bases removed from V and 4 bases from J, the gap between germline ends came to 11 bases. CDR1 is SNHLY and CDR2 is FYNNEI in the germline V gene. CDR3 size: 13 residues. The CDR3 sequence is CASSPGSRETQYF. DNA of the CDR3: TGTGCCAGCAGTCCGGGGTCCCGAGAGACCCAGTACTTC.

The chain links TRBV19 to TRBJ2-4; weak D call: TRBD1 (6 bases). V lost 5 bases, J lost 2 bases, and 10 bases lay in between. This CDR3 region has 14 residues. Germline V lookup: CDR1 LNHDA, CDR2 SQIVND (reference sequence). CDR3 protein: CASSAGDTKNIQYF. The CDR3 DNA is TGTGCCAGTAGTGCAGGGGACACCAAAAACATTCAGTACTTC.

A remark on this clone: Compared with germline, one end of the junction differs, possibly owing to a read error. The V gene is TRBV7-3, the J gene TRBJ2-6; D is unclear. This CDR3 region has 14 residues. Germline CDR1 SGHTA, CDR2 FQGTGA. CDR3 coding DNA: TGTACCAGCAGTTCGCCCGGAGGGGCCAACGTCCTGACTTTC. Residues: CTSSSPGGANVLTF.

This clone was found once. The rearrangement joins TRBV11-2 to TRBJ2-3; D is uncertain. Trimming pared 2 bases from V and 2 bases from J, leaving 8 bases between. Germline lookup yields CDR1 SGHAT and CDR2 FQNNGV. The CDR3 sequence is 14 residues long. The CDR3 reads CASSLRYTTDTQYF. The DNA of the CDR3 is TGTGCCAGCAGCTTAAGGTACACCACAGATACGCAGTATTTT.